Below, 11 T cell receptor beta chains from the same sample are listed, as sequenced in a study of blood T cells in healthy people across ages. A second PCR of roughly 6 to 12 cycles used a sample-barcoded 5' primer and a J-beta primer mix. TCRdb re-derived calls from the 5' RACE reads in MiXCR, one entry per CDR3 protein. The table lists about 800,000 distinct CDR3 sequences, more than 20% of them singletons. The data were also submitted as part of a second study, on T cells of mothers and their children.

The sequenced sample was blood. These receptors were taken from a boy aged 5-17 years in good health.

The chain employs TRBV4-3 and TRBJ2-1, with TRBD2 matching 7 bases. The assigned J gene may be wrong: the sequence end matches TRBJ2-7 better. CDR1 is LGHNA, CDR2 YSLEER, per germline. The CDR3 extends over 16 amino acids. CDR3 sequence reads: CASSQDRAGGGAEQYF. The CDR3 coding sequence is TGCGCCAGCAGCCAAGATCGGGCTGGGGGGGGTGCCGAGCAGTACTTC.

This clonotype was counted a few times. The gene calls are TRBV29-1 and TRBJ1-1, with D possibly being TRBD1 (5 bases). The CDR3 is 12 amino acids. The ends were cut back, 0 bases at V and 7 bases at J, with 9 bases in the middle. CDR1 is SQVTM, CDR2 ANQGSEA, per germline. CDR3 residues: CSVEEDTLEAFF. DNA for the CDR3: TGCAGCGTTGAAGAGGACACCCTTGAAGCTTTCTTT.

This clonotype was counted only a few times. The chain joins TRBV7-9 to TRBJ2-2; 9 bases map to TRBD1. Germline trimming cut 4 bases from V and 6 bases from J; bases unmatched to any gene: 9. The CDR3 extends over 16 amino acids. Germline V gene data show CDR1 as SEHNR and CDR2 as FQNEAQ (reference sequence). The CDR3 protein is CASSSTRQGVPGELFF. In DNA, the CDR3 is TGTGCCAGCAGCTCCACCCGACAGGGGGTCCCCGGGGAGCTGTTTTTT.

The CDR3 nucleotides read TGTGCCAGCAGCGTAGCCGGGTTAGAGACCCAGTACTTC. Its translation is CASSVAGLETQYF. This chain links TRBV9 with TRBJ2-5; no reliable D call. Per germline, CDR1 SGDLS and CDR2 YYNGEE. With 0 bases removed from V and 4 bases from J, the gap between germline ends came to 7 bases. This CDR3 region has 13 residues.

The V gene is TRBV28, the J gene TRBJ1-2; D uncertain. Germline CDR1 reads MDHEN; CDR2 reads SYDVKM. Trimming took off 6 bases at V and 2 bases at J, with 16 bases between the two ends. The CDR3 contains 15 residues. The CDR3 DNA follows: TGTGCCAGCAGGGAGACTAGTGGGTTAAACTATGGCTACACCTTC. Translating it yields CASRETSGLNYGYTF.

V is TRBV16 and J is TRBJ2-5; TRBD2 aligns across 8 bases. The J call is in doubt because the DNA end fits TRBJ2-7 better. CDR1 and CDR2 (germline): KGHSY, FQNENV. This CDR3 is 15 amino acids long. The CDR3 spells CASSQLLAGGGEQYF. CDR3 nucleotides: TGTGCCAGCAGCCAATTATTGGCGGGAGGTGGCGAGCAGTACTTC.

The table lists this clonotype with a few counts. The chain has TRBV28 and TRBJ2-4; no firm D call. The germline gives CDR1 MDHEN, CDR2 SYDVKM. The CDR3 sequence is 14 residues long. The V end lost 7 bases, the J end lost 0 bases, and 10 bases lay between the germline ends. The CDR3 protein is CASMTTVAKNIQYF. The CDR3 DNA is TGTGCCAGCATGACGACGGTAGCCAAAAACATTCAGTACTTC. The full variable domain, with the rest looked up from reference TRBV28 and TRBJ2-4, is DVKVTQSSRYLVKRTGEKVFLECVQDMDHENMFWYRQDPGLGLRLIYFSYDVKMKEKGDIPEGYSVSREKKERFSLILESASTNQTSMYLCASMTTVAKNIQYFGAGTRLSVL.

Remarks on this clonotype: A single base separates this from a much larger clone, so it may be a read error. The gene calls are TRBV12-3 or TRBV12-4 and TRBJ1-1; D is undetermined. Trimming pared 6 bases from V and 4 bases from J, leaving 6 bases between. The CDR3 is 11 residues long. CDR3 in DNA: TGTGCCAGCAGGATGAGCACTGAAGCTTTCTTT. It specifies CASRMSTEAFF.

This clonotype was seen a few times. The chain joins TRBV7-2 to TRBJ1-2; 10 bases align to TRBD1. CDR3 length: 14 residues. Germline trimming cut 5 bases from V and 7 bases from J; bases unmatched to any gene: 7. Per the germline V gene, CDR1 is SGHTA and CDR2 is FQGNSA. CDR3 loop: CASSTRQGALGYTF. CDR3 DNA sequence: TGTGCCAGCAGCACCCGACAGGGGGCACTTGGCTACACCTTC.

The chain carries TRBV4-3 and TRBJ1-1; D gene unclear. The CDR3 extends over 14 amino acids. Trimming pared 1 base from V and 7 bases from J, leaving 13 bases between. Looked up from germline, CDR1 is LGHNA and CDR2 is YSLEER. As DNA, the CDR3 is TGCGCCAGCAGCCAAGGAGACATATTCAGTGAAGCTTTCTTT. It translates to CASSQGDIFSEAFF.

The genes are TRBV29-1 and TRBJ2-4; D is undetermined. The CDR3 is made up of 15 amino acids. Per germline, CDR1 SQVTM and CDR2 ANQGSEA. Trimming pared 6 bases from V and 0 bases from J, leaving 15 bases between. The CDR3 sequence: CSVVQTELAKNIQYF. The CDR3 region has the DNA TGCAGCGTCGTTCAGACGGAACTAGCCAAAAACATTCAGTACTTC.